The 27 T cell receptor beta chains given below trace back to one sample, sequenced in a study of T cell repertoires in cytomegalovirus infection. Antigens of these TCRs are unknown. TCRdb re-analysed the reads in MiXCR, keeping a single row per CDR3 protein. The table lists some 900,000 distinct CDR3 sequences, approximately 30% of them singletons, with around 11% in the top ten. Sequencing used cultured CD8+ T cells from PBMCs, obtained from culture after CMV antigen stimulation. The receptors here all came from a human donor in good health (CMV status not recorded). Some clones in this sample may be carry-over from other donors' samples.

This clonotype showed up just a few times. This chain joins TRBV6-2 or TRBV6-3 and TRBJ2-1; tentative D call: TRBD2 (5 bases). CDR3 length: 14 residues. CDR1 is MNHEY and CDR2 is SVGEGT in the germline V gene. V lost 6 bases and J lost 6, with 15 bases in between. The DNA for the CDR3 is TGTGCCAGCAGCCTTATGGGAGTATCCAATGAGCAGTTCTTC. This codes for CASSLMGVSNEQFF.

This clonotype was found a few times. This chain joins TRBV11-2 and TRBJ1-1; D is ambiguous. There are 12 residues in the CDR3. Germline values: CDR1 SGHAT, CDR2 FQNNGV. Trimming pared 1 base from V and 6 bases from J, leaving 6 bases between. In DNA, the CDR3 is TGTGCCAGCAGCTTAGTGAGTGCTGAAGCTTTCTTT. Its protein product is CASSLVSAEAFF.

V and J are TRBV12-3 or TRBV12-4 and TRBJ1-2, with 8 bases identical to TRBD1. The CDR3 is 14 amino acids. V lost 1 base to trimming and J lost 7 bases; unmatched junction nucleotides: 5. The CDR3 loop is CASSLGDRGFGYTF. DNA for the CDR3: TGTGCCAGCAGTTTAGGTGACAGGGGATTTGGCTACACCTTC.

This clonotype was counted a few times. This chain joins TRBV10-3 and TRBJ2-3; possible D gene TRBD2, 5 bases. V was shortened by 10 bases and J by 0 bases, with 23 bases between the two germline ends. Germline CDR1 and CDR2: ENHRY and SYGVKD. The CDR3 is made up of 17 amino acids. The CDR3 is CATRPSPPASSTDTQYF. The CDR3 bases are TGTGCCACGCGTCCTAGCCCCCCCGCGTCTAGCACAGATACGCAGTATTTT.

This chain links TRBV6-2 or TRBV6-3 with TRBJ1-1; 9 bases line up with TRBD1. The ends lost 5 bases at V and 4 bases at J; junction bases unmatched: 5. Germline-derived CDR1 and CDR2 are MNHEY and SVGEGT. The CDR3 runs to 14 residues. The CDR3 DNA reads TGTGCCAGCAGTCCAGGGACAGGGTTCACTGAAGCTTTCTTT. Translated, it gives CASSPGTGFTEAFF.

Ten or more counts support this clonotype. The chain has TRBV7-8 and TRBJ2-3; 9 nucleotides align to TRBD2. Trimming removed 3 bases from V and 2 bases from J; junction bases left unmatched: 9. The CDR3 covers 17 residues. The germline CDR1 and CDR2 sequences are SGHVS and FQNEAQ. CDR3 DNA: TGTGCCAGCAGCTTGCCACTAGCGGGTTATCCCACAGATACGCAGTATTTT. Protein sequence: CASSLPLAGYPTDTQYF.

The rearrangement uses TRBV14 and TRBJ2-7; TRBD1 agrees at 7 bases. Germline-derived CDR1 and CDR2 are SGHDN and FVKESK. V lost 2 bases and J lost 3; bases outside the gene matches: 10. The CDR3 contains 16 residues. CDR3 in amino acids: CASSQITGETHYEQYV. The CDR3 nucleotides read TGTGCCAGCAGCCAAATAACAGGGGAAACCCACTACGAGCAGTACGTC.

This clonotype was recorded a few times. V and J are TRBV7-6 and TRBJ2-5; D is undetermined. The V gene lost 5 bases and the J gene lost 4 bases, with 11 bases spanning the gap. CDR1 and CDR2 (germline): SGHVS, FNYEAQ. The CDR3 totals 13 residues. The CDR3 region is CASSPLPRETQYF. The CDR3 nucleotides read TGTGCCAGCAGCCCTCTGCCCCGAGAGACCCAGTACTTC.

In its sample, this clonotype was seen many times. The chain couples TRBV20-1 to TRBJ2-1; TRBD1 matches at 7 bases. V shed 7 bases and J 5 bases; nucleotides not matched to a gene: 8. The CDR3 has 13 amino acids. CDR1 is DFQATT, CDR2 SNEGSKA, per germline (reference sequence). The CDR3 DNA sequence: TGCAGTGGTGGGACAGCCTGGGACAATGAGCAGTTCTTC. Its protein is CSGGTAWDNEQFF.

This chain connects TRBV9 to TRBJ1-1; D is undetermined. The CDR3 has 14 residues. The V and J ends lost 5 bases and 2 bases respectively, with 13 bases between them. Germline assignment: CDR1 SGDLS and CDR2 YYNGEE. The CDR3 protein is CASSIKPSNTEAFF. The CDR3 DNA follows: TGTGCCAGCAGTATCAAACCCAGCAACACTGAAGCTTTCTTT.

The chain uses TRBV7-4 and TRBJ2-7; a weak D match, TRBD2 (5 bases). The V end lost 5 bases, the J end lost 5 bases, and 10 bases lay between the germline ends. Germline V lookup: CDR1 SGHVT, CDR2 SQSDAQ. The CDR3 spans 12 residues. For the CDR3, the DNA is TGTGCCAGCAGCCCGGGGAAGAACGAGCAGTACTTC. Its translation is CASSPGKNEQYF. Together with reference TRBV7-4 and TRBJ2-7, the CDR3 gives the full variable domain: GAGVSQSPRYKVAKRGRDVALRCDSISGHVTLYWYRQTLGQGSEVLTYSQSDAQRDKSGRPSGRFSAERPERSVSTLKIQRTEQGDSAVYLCASSPGKNEQYFGPGTRLTVT.

The J gene is TRBJ2-2, the V gene TRBV19; D possibly uses TRBD1 or TRBD2 (5 bases each). Germline values: CDR1 LNHDA, CDR2 SQIVND (reference sequence). This CDR3 spans 13 amino acids. V was clipped by 3 bases and J by 6 bases, with 8 bases between them. The CDR3 spells CASSMGTAGELFF. CDR3 nucleotide sequence: TGTGCCAGTAGTATGGGGACGGCCGGGGAGCTGTTTTTT.

This clonotype was seen many times. This chain links TRBV12-3 or TRBV12-4 with TRBJ2-5; TRBD2 matches 7 bases. With 5 bases clipped from V and 7 bases from J, the junction kept 10 bases outside the gene matches. The CDR3 contains 14 residues. CDR3 region: CASSGPGGLWTQYF. CDR3 DNA sequence: TGTGCCAGCAGTGGACCGGGAGGACTGTGGACCCAGTACTTC.

V gene TRBV6-4 combines with J gene TRBJ1-5; 8 bases are shared with TRBD1. Unmatched junction bases numbered 11, after V lost 7 bases and J lost 6 bases. Germline V gene sequence: CDR1 MRHNA, CDR2 SNTAGT. CDR3 length: 15 amino acids. The CDR3 loop is CASNPGTGLGQPQHF. The CDR3 DNA sequence: TGTGCCAGCAACCCGGGGACAGGCCTTGGTCAGCCCCAGCATTTT.

This clonotype was counted a few times. The chain has TRBV19 and TRBJ2-3; possibly TRBD2 for D (5 bases). CDR3 length equals 14 residues. The V end was cut by 5 bases, the J end by 3 bases, with 12 bases between. The germline V gene has CDR1 LNHDA and CDR2 SQIVND (reference sequence). The CDR3, as DNA: TGTGCCAGTAGTGGACTGTTGCCTACAGATACGCAGTATTTT. This sequence encodes CASSGLLPTDTQYF.

This clonotype was seen repeatedly, ten times or more. This chain links TRBV7-9 with TRBJ2-5; D remains unclear. This CDR3 has 15 amino acids. Germline CDR1 and CDR2: SEHNR and FQNEAQ (reference sequence). V lost 0 bases to trimming and J lost 2 bases, with 10 bases between them. The CDR3 DNA reads TGTGCCAGCAGCTTAGCGGAATTAGGGCAAGAGACCCAGTACTTC. Protein: CASSLAELGQETQYF.

The chain uses TRBV19 and TRBJ1-6; a possible D gene is TRBD1 (6 bases). The V and J ends lost 0 bases and 7 bases respectively, with 10 bases between them. Germline lookup yields CDR1 LNHDA and CDR2 SQIVND (reference sequence). This CDR3 has 15 amino acids. CDR3 nucleotide sequence: TGTGCCAGTAGTATAGACAGGGGAGACAATTCACCCCTCCACTTT. Amino acids: CASSIDRGDNSPLHF.

The V and J genes are TRBV5-4 and TRBJ1-1; D is undetermined. This CDR3 has 13 amino acids. Deletions cut 4 bases from V and 6 bases from J, with 13 bases between. The germline gives CDR1 SGHNT, CDR2 YYREEE (reference sequence). The CDR3: CASSTPEGPEAFF. The CDR3 nucleotides are TGTGCCAGCAGCACACCCGAGGGTCCTGAAGCTTTCTTT. The complete variable domain, with remaining parts taken from reference TRBV5-4 and TRBJ1-1, reads ETGVTQSPTHLIKTRGQQVTLRCSSQSGHNTVSWYQQALGQGPQFIFQYYREEENGRGNFPPRFSGLQFPNYSSELNVNALELDDSALYLCASSTPEGPEAFFGQGTRLTVV.

The chain couples TRBV6-6 to TRBJ2-1, with 10 bases identical to TRBD2. Germline CDR1 reads MNHNY; CDR2 reads SVGAGI (reference sequence). The ends lost 2 bases at V and 7 bases at J; junction bases unmatched: 5. The CDR3 spans 15 residues. The CDR3 reads CASSYVAGGVNEQFF. The DNA of the CDR3 is TGTGCCAGCAGTTACGTAGCGGGGGGCGTAAATGAGCAGTTCTTC.

This clonotype came up once. The chain recombines TRBV2 with TRBJ2-3; D unresolved. CDR3 length: 10 residues. The V gene's germline CDR1 is SNHLY and CDR2 FYNNEI. The germline V and J ends were trimmed by 11 bases and 1 base, with 4 bases remaining between them. CDR3 amino acids: CARRTDTQYF. In DNA, the CDR3 is TGTGCCCGACGCACAGATACGCAGTATTTT.

The rearrangement uses TRBV25-1 and TRBJ1-1; perhaps TRBD1 as D (5 bases). V was cut by 6 bases and J by 1 base, with 12 bases left in between. The CDR3 runs to 14 residues. The germline gives CDR1 MGHDK, CDR2 SYGVNS. The CDR3 DNA is TGTGCCAGCAGGGAGAGGGGAGGGAACACTGAAGCTTTCTTT. Its translation: CASRERGGNTEAFF.

This clonotype was found a few times. The chain uses TRBV7-8 and TRBJ1-4; TRBD1 agrees at 10 bases. Germline lookup yields CDR1 SGHVS and CDR2 FQNEAQ. There are 14 residues in the CDR3. Losses at the gene ends were 5 bases for V and 7 bases for J; bases not matched to a gene: 4. The CDR3 loop reads CASSPDRGLEKLFF. CDR3 DNA: TGTGCCAGCAGCCCTGACAGGGGGCTTGAAAAACTGTTTTTT.

This clonotype was observed a handful of times. The chain has TRBV24-1 and TRBJ2-1; perhaps D is TRBD1 or TRBD2 (5 bases each). The germline gives CDR1 KGHDR, CDR2 SFDVKD. The CDR3 length is 14 residues. Trimming cost V 11 bases and J 4 bases, with 17 bases left between them. The CDR3 reads CARTPPGGYNEQFF. Written as DNA, the CDR3 is TGTGCCAGGACCCCTCCTGGGGGTTACAATGAGCAGTTCTTC.

The rearrangement uses TRBV7-9 and TRBJ1-4; D is unclear. CDR1 and CDR2 (germline): SEHNR, FQNEAQ (reference sequence). CDR3 length: 12 amino acids. Trimming cost V 5 bases and J 8 bases, with 9 bases left between them. CDR3 amino acids: CASSPAEEKLFF. DNA of the CDR3: TGTGCCAGCAGCCCCGCAGAAGAAAAACTGTTTTTT. The full variable domain, in which reference TRBV7-9 and TRBJ1-4 provide the parts outside the CDR3, is DTGVSQNPRHKITKRGQNVTFRCDPISEHNRLYWYRQTLGQGPEFLTYFQNEAQLEKSRLLSDRFSAERPKGSFSTLEIQRTEQGDSAMYLCASSPAEEKLFFGSGTQLSVL.

This clonotype was observed at least ten times. J is TRBJ1-3 and V is TRBV6-1; 7 bases are a match to TRBD1. V was pared by 5 bases and J by 0 bases, with 7 bases of the junction left unmatched. This CDR3 contains 16 residues. Germline V gives CDR1 MNHNS, CDR2 SASEGT. CDR3 amino acids: CASSKHRGYSGNTIYF. The CDR3 DNA is TGTGCCAGCAGTAAGCACAGGGGATACTCTGGAAACACCATATATTTT.

The chain recombines TRBV12-3 or TRBV12-4 with TRBJ1-2, with 11 positions matching TRBD1. The CDR3 is made up of 14 amino acids. V shed 5 bases, J shed 7 bases, and the junction held 6 bases outside the gene matches. DNA of the CDR3: TGTGCCAGCAGTCCCCTCGGGACAGGGGGTGGCTACACCTTC. Translation: CASSPLGTGGGYTF.

This clonotype appeared many times. V and J are TRBV12-3 or TRBV12-4 and TRBJ2-5; 10 nucleotides align to TRBD2. The length of the CDR3 is 15 residues. The trim removed 4 bases at V and 7 bases at J, leaving 9 bases unmatched. CDR3 protein: CASSSLTSGAWTQYF. CDR3 nucleotides: TGTGCCAGCAGTTCCCTCACTAGCGGGGCATGGACCCAGTACTTC.